Listed below are T cell receptor beta chains from one sample, sequenced in a study of T cells expressing NK-cell markers. TCRdb reanalyzed the 5' RACE reads and collapses them to one entry per CDR3 protein, without DNA. The sample features about 460,000 distinct CDR3 sequences, with more than 1.4% in its top ten. Sample: blood T cells: a sorted CD56 or NKG2C T cell subset, CD4+ or CD8+ T cells, or bulk PBMC T cells (not recorded which). The receptors originated from a woman between 50 and 59 years old in good health. Each CDR3 is given with its conserved first and last residue.

>TRBJ2-1|TRBV20-1
CSAPHTDEQFF
>TRBJ1-1|TRBV15
CATPIEGPRSANTEAFF
>TRBJ2-5|TRBV15
CATSLLAGVSQETQYF
>TRBJ1-5|TRBV2
CASTRDHSNQPQHF
>TRBJ2-4|TRBV2
CASNWGNLAKNIQYF
>TRBJ2-7|TRBV11-2
CASSPVPTLGDYEQYF
>TRBJ1-2|TRBV5-1
CASSRDRAYGYTF
>TRBJ2-1|TRBV12-3/TRBV12-4
CASSFARNEQFF
>TRBJ1-2|TRBV5-4
CASKLRSVASYTF
>TRBJ1-6|TRBV15
CATSRGDNSPLHF
>TRBJ1-1|TRBV7-9
CASSLAGTGRGNTEAFF
>TRBJ2-2|TRBV9
CASSAGATGELFF
>TRBJ1-6|TRBV5-5
CASSLDRNSPLHF
>TRBJ2-5|TRBV7-6
CASSLELAGWGTQYF
>TRBJ2-1|TRBV20-1
CSAKKPGGRGDNEQFF
>TRBJ1-6|TRBV7-2
CASSSDRVSPLHF
>TRBJ2-1|TRBV5-6
CASSLGTSYLRDNEQFF
>TRBJ2-5|TRBV25-1
CASSEWLDSQETQYF
>TRBJ2-1|TRBV6-2/TRBV6-3
CASSQQLAGGVNEQFF
>TRBJ1-4|TRBV21-1
CTDEATNEKLFF
>TRBJ2-6|TRBV28
CASSVAGGSGANVLTF
>TRBJ2-5|TRBV24-1
CATSDLIGTGGGETQYF
>TRBJ1-1|TRBV5-1
CASRGRVNTEAFF
>TRBJ2-2|TRBV27
CASSLWGAEEDTGELFF
>TRBJ2-1|TRBV5-1
CASSFAEPYNEQFF
>TRBJ2-3|TRBV5-1
CASSNFGGFTDTQYF
>TRBJ2-7|TRBV5-8
CASSWDRSSEQYF
>TRBJ1-1|TRBV12-3/TRBV12-4
CASNLDSGTEAFF
>TRBJ2-7|TRBV12-3/TRBV12-4
CASSSRTSGRQEQYF
>TRBJ2-7|TRBV5-1
CASSLDPQPAYEQYF
>TRBJ1-6|TRBV20-1
CSARTGADNSPLHF
>TRBJ2-3|TRBV4-1
CASSQDGAGGPTDTQYF
>TRBJ2-1|TRBV5-1
CASSLAKRGRAGEQFF
>TRBJ2-1|TRBV30
CAWTRFGNEQFF
>TRBJ2-5|TRBV7-9
CASSFGSLGETQYF
>TRBJ2-7|TRBV30
CAWSGPGLRDYEQYF
>TRBJ1-2|TRBV29-1
CSVEPTQGSATF
>TRBJ1-4|TRBV5-1
CASRSSTGTVEKLFF
>TRBJ1-1|TRBV20-1
CSARGVEEAFF
>TRBJ2-1|TRBV4-1
CASSSHSGTYYNEQFF
>TRBJ1-2|TRBV7-9
CASSLATGFYDGYTF
>TRBJ2-7|TRBV20-1
CSAGDRVNYEQYF
>TRBJ1-4|TRBV29-1
CSVGFQGGNEKLFF
>TRBJ2-7|TRBV7-9
CASSFPRAPYEQYF